This record looks at one TCR beta chain sequence and its context. The antigen is undetermined. J gave up 2 bases and V 3 bases, and 0 bases lay outside the gene matches. The CDR3 runs to 13 residues. Germline loops: CDR1 MGHRA, CDR2 YSYEKL. This record belongs to a study of cytomegalovirus exposure and HLA in healthy donors. Points from the study as a whole: In a later analysis, a missense DCLRE1C variant was linked to TCR beta V- and J-gene trimming. Specificity for CMV antigens was confirmed in vitro for a few of the CMV-associated chains.

With 60 Vbeta and 13 Jbeta primers, the PCR was carried out. Clones were sequenced by immunoSEQ multiplex PCR, and TCRdb holds only the in-frame ones, with some missing. The table shows 70,000 to 95,000 clones, with approximately 79% occurring only once. Each donor was nominally healthy when sampled (though unrecorded immune exposures were likely). The specimen was PBMCs. The rearrangement links TRBV4-1 to TRBJ2-5, with 7 bases fitting TRBD2. This TCR was sampled from a human donor in good health. This chain's CDR3 is CASSQRGQETQYF. DNA of the CDR3: TGCGCCAGCAGCCAGCGGGGGCAAGAGACCCAGTACTTC.